Shown below are 7 T cell receptor beta chains from a single sample sequenced in a study of T cell responses to AZD1222 COVID-19 vaccine. Method: immunoSEQ multiplex PCR; TCRdb's copy keeps in-frame clones and lacks some. The sample has 100,000 or so clones, around 89% seen once. Sequenced material: peripheral blood, taken on day 0 of AZD1222 vaccination. The receptors come from an adult in good health.

V gene TRBV19 combines with J gene TRBJ2-7, with D possibly being TRBD2 (5 bases). V was trimmed by 6 bases and J by 6 bases, leaving 18 bases between them. The CDR3 has 14 amino acids. Germline V CDR1 and CDR2: LNHDA, SQIVND (reference sequence). The CDR3 loop reads CASSHAGEFVEQYF. CDR3 sequence (DNA): TGTGCCAGTAGCCACGCCGGGGAGTTCGTCGAGCAGTACTTC.

The rearrangement uses TRBV19 and TRBJ1-5; the D gene is possibly TRBD1 (5 bases). Trimming took 1 base from V and 4 from J, leaving 11 bases between them. The CDR3 runs 15 residues. CDR1 LNHDA and CDR2 SQIVND come from the germline V gene (reference sequence). Here the CDR3 DNA reads TGTGCCAGTAGTATAGTTCGACAGCCAAATCAGCCCCAGCATTTT. Protein: CASSIVRQPNQPQHF. Complete variable domain (other parts from reference TRBV19 and TRBJ1-5): DGGITQSPKYLFRKEGQNVTLSCEQNLNHDAMYWYRQDPGQGLRLIYYSQIVNDFQKGDIAEGYSVSREKKESFPLTVTSAQKNPTAFYLCASSIVRQPNQPQHFGDGTRLSIL.

The V gene is TRBV19, the J gene TRBJ2-1; maybe TRBD2 (6 bases). Germline V CDR1 and CDR2: LNHDA, SQIVND (reference sequence). The CDR3 has 15 amino acids. The germline V and J ends were trimmed by 3 bases and 4 bases, with 13 bases remaining between them. CDR3 protein: CASSIGGVGYNEQFF. DNA of the CDR3: TGTGCCAGTAGTATTGGAGGGGTCGGTTACAATGAGCAGTTCTTC.

V gene TRBV11-2 combines with J gene TRBJ2-2; the match to TRBD2 covers 7 bases. V shed 3 bases and J 8 bases; nucleotides not matched to a gene: 12. CDR1 is SGHAT, CDR2 FQNNGV, per germline. This CDR3 region has 16 residues. CDR3 bases: TGTGCCAGCAGCTTGCTACGGGAGGCCCGTAGAGGGGAGCTGTTTTTT. This codes for CASSLLREARRGELFF.

The rearrangement joins TRBV12-3 or TRBV12-4 to TRBJ1-5; D is unresolved. This CDR3 region has 12 residues. V was shortened by 3 bases and J by 7 bases, with 7 bases between the two germline ends. CDR3 DNA sequence: TGTGCCAGCAGTTTTGTTAACCAGCCCCAGCATTTT. It specifies CASSFVNQPQHF.

The V call is TRBV27, the J call TRBJ2-2; 12 nucleotides agree with TRBD2. Germline CDR1 MNHEY, CDR2 SMNVEV (reference sequence). The CDR3 is 16 residues long. After removal of 3 bases from V and 5 bases from J, the junction contained 4 bases not matched to a gene. CDR3 nucleotide sequence: TGTGCCAGCAGTTTGTTCCTAGCGGGAGGGACCGGGGAGCTGTTTTTT. Its translation: CASSLFLAGGTGELFF.

The chain has TRBV29-1 and TRBJ2-3; D gene unclear. CDR1 and CDR2 from the germline V gene are SQVTM and ANQGSEA. The length of the CDR3 is 13 residues. With 4 bases removed from V and 0 bases from J, the gap between germline ends came to 8 bases. CDR3 region: CSVGGTSTDTQYF. The CDR3 bases are TGCAGCGTTGGCGGTACTAGCACAGATACGCAGTATTTT.